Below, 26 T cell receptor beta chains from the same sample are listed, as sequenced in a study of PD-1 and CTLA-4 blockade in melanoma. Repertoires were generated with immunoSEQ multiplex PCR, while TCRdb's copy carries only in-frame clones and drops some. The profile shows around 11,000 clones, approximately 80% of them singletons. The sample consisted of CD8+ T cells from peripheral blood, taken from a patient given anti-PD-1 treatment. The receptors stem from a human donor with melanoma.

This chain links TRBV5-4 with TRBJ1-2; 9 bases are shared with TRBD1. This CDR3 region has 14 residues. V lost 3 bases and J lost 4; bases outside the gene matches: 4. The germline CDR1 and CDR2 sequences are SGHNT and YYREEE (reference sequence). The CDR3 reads CASSSSTGGYGYTF. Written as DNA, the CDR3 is TGTGCCAGCAGCTCCTCGACAGGGGGCTATGGCTACACCTTC.

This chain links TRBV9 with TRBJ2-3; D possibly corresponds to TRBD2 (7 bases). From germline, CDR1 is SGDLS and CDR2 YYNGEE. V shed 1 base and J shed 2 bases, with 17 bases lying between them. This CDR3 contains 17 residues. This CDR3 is CASSVYGGADYTDTQYF. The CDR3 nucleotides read TGTGCCAGCAGCGTATATGGGGGGGCGGATTACACAGATACGCAGTATTTT.

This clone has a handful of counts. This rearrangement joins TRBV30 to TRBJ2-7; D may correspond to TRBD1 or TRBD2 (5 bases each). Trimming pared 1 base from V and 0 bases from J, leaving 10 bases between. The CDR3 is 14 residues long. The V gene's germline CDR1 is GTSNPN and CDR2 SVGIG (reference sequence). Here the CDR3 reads CAWSGGPSSYEQYF. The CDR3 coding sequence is TGTGCCTGGAGTGGGGGACCTAGCTCCTACGAGCAGTACTTC.

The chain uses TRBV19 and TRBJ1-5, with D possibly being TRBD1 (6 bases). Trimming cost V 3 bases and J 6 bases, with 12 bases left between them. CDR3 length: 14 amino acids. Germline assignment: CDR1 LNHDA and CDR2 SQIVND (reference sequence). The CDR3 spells CASSMVQGFQPQHF. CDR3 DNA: TGTGCCAGTAGTATGGTTCAGGGGTTTCAGCCCCAGCATTTT.

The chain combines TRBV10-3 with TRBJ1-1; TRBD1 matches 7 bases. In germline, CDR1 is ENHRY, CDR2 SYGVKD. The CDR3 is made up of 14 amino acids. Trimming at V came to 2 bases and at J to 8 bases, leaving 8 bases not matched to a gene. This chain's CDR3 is CAISETGQLLEAFF. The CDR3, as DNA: TGTGCCATCAGTGAGACGGGACAGCTACTAGAAGCTTTCTTT.

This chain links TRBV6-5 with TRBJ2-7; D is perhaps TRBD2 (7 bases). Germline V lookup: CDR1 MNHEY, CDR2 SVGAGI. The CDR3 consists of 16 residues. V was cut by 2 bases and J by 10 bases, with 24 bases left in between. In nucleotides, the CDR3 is TGTGCCAGCAGTTACCAACTTAGGGACACGTCGGGAGGACAGTACTTC. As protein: CASSYQLRDTSGGQYF.

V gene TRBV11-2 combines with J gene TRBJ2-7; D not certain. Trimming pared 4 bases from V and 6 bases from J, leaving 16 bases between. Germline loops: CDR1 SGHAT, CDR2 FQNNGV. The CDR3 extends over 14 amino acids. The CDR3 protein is CASSSAGGPLEQYF. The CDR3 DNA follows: TGTGCCAGCAGCTCCGCAGGTGGGCCGCTCGAGCAGTACTTC.

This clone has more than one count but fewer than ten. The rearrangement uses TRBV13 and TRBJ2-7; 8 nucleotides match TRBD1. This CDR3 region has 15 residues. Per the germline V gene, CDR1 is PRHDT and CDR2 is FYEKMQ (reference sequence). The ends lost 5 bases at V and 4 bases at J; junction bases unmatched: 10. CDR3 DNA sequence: TGTGCCAGCAGCGCTACTTCTCAGGGGGCTTACGAGCAGTACTTC. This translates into CASSATSQGAYEQYF.

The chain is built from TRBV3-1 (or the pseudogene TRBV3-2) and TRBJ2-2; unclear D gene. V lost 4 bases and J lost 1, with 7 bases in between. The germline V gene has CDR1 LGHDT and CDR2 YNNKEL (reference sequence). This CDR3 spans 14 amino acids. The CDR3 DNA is TGTGCCAGCAGCCTTGGGGAGAACACCGGGGAGCTGTTTTTT. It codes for CASSLGENTGELFF.

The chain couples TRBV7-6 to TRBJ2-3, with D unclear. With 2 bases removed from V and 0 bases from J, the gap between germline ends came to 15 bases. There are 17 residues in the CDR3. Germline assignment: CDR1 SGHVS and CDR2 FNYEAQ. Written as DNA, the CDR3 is TGTGCCAGCAGCTTAAATTGGGGATATGCTAGCACAGATACGCAGTATTTT. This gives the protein CASSLNWGYASTDTQYF.

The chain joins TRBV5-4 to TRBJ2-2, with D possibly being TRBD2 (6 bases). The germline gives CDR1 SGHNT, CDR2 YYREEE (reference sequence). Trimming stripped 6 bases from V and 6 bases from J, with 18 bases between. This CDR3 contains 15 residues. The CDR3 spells CASTPSETGPGELFF. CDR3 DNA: TGTGCCAGCACCCCTAGCGAAACGGGACCCGGGGAGCTGTTTTTT.

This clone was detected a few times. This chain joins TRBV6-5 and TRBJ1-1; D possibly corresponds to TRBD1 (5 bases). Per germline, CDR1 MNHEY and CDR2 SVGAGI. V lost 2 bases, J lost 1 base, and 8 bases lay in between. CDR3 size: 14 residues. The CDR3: CASSYLRGNTEAFF. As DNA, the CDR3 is TGTGCCAGCAGTTACCTGAGGGGGAACACTGAAGCTTTCTTT.

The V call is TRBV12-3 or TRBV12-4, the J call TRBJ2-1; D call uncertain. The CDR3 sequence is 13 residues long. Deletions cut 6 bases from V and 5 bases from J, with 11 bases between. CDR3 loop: CASSPTVHNEQFF. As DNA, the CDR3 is TGTGCCAGCAGCCCTACAGTTCACAATGAGCAGTTCTTC.

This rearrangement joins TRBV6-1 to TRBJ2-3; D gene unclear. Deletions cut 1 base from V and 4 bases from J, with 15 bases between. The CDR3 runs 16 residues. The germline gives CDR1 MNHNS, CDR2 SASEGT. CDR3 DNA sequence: TGTGCCAGCAGTGAAGATGCTGAACAATACTCAGATACGCAGTATTTT. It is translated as CASSEDAEQYSDTQYF.

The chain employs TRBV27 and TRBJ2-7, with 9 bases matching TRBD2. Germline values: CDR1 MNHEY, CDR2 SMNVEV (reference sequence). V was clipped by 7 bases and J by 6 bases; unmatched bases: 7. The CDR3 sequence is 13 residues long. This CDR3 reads CASKSGRHGEQYF. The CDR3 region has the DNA TGTGCCAGCAAAAGCGGGAGGCACGGCGAGCAGTACTTC.

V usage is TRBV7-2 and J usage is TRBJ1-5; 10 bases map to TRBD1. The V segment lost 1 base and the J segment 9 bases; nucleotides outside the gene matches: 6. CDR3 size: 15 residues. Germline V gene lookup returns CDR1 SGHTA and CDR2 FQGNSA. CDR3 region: CASSLGQGATGPQHF. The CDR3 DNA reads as TGTGCCAGCAGCTTAGGACAGGGGGCGACGGGGCCCCAGCATTTT.

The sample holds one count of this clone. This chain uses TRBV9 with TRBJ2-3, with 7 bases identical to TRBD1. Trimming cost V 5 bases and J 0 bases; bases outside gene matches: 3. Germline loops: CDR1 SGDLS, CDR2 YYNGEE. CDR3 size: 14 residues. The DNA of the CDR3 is TGTGCCAGCAGAGGGGGCACTAGCACAGATACGCAGTATTTT. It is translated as CASRGGTSTDTQYF.

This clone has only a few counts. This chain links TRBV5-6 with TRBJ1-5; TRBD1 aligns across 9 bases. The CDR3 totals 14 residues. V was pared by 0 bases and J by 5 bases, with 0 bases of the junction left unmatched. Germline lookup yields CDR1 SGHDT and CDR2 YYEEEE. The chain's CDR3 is CASSLGQGDQPQHF. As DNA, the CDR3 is TGTGCCAGCAGCTTGGGACAGGGGGATCAGCCCCAGCATTTT. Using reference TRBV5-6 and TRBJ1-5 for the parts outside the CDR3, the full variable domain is DAGVTQSPTHLIKTRGQQVTLRCSPKSGHDTVSWYQQALGQGPQFIFQYYEEEERQRGNFPDRFSGHQFPNYSSELNVNALLLGDSALYLCASSLGQGDQPQHFGDGTRLSIL.

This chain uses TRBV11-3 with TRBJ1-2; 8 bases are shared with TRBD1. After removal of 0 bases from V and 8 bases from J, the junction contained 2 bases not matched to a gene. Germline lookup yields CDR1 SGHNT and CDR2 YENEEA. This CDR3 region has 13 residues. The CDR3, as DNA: TGTGCCAGCAGCTTAGAGACAGGGGAAGGCTACACCTTC. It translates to CASSLETGEGYTF.

CDR3 loop: CASSLVDRGGYGYTF. The CDR3 nucleotides read TGTGCCAGCAGCTTAGTAGATAGGGGCGGCTATGGCTACACCTTC. This chain joins TRBV7-9 and TRBJ1-2, with a weak D call TRBD1 (5 bases). V was shortened by 1 base and J by 4 bases, with 13 bases between the two germline ends. Looked up from germline, CDR1 is SEHNR and CDR2 is FQNEAQ (reference sequence). The CDR3 is 15 residues long.

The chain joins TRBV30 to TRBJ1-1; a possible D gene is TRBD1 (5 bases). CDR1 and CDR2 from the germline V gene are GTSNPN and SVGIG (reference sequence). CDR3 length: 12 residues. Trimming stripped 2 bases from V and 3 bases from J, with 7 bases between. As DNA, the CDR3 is TGTGCCTGGAGTTGGGGGTACACTGAAGCTTTCTTT. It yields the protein CAWSWGYTEAFF.

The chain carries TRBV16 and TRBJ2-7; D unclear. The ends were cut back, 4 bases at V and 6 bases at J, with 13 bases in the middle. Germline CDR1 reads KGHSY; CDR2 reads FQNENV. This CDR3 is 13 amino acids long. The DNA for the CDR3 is TGTGCCAGCAGCCGCTCCACATCGGGCGAGCAGTACTTC. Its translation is CASSRSTSGEQYF. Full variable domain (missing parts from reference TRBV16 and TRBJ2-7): GEEVAQTPKHLVRGEGQKAKLYCAPIKGHSYVFWYQQVLKNEFKFLISFQNENVFDETGMPKERFSAKCLPNSPCSLEIQATKLEDSAVYFCASSRSTSGEQYFGPGTRLTVT.

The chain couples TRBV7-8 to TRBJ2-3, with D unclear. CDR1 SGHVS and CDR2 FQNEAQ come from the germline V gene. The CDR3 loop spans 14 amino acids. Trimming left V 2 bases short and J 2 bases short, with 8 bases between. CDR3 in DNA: TGTGCCAGCAGCTTAAAAGTGGTCACAGATACGCAGTATTTT. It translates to CASSLKVVTDTQYF.

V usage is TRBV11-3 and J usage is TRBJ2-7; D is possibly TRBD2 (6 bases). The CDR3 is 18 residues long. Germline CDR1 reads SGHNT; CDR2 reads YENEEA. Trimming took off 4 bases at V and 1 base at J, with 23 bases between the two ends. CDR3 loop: CASSSRDFAVEESYEQYF. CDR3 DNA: TGTGCCAGCAGCTCGCGGGACTTTGCGGTTGAGGAATCCTACGAGCAGTACTTC. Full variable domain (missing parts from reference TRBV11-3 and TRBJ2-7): EAGVVQSPRYKIIEKKQPVAFWCNPISGHNTLYWYLQNLGQGPELLIRYENEEAVDDSQLPKDRFSAERLKGVDSTLKIQPAELGDSAVYLCASSSRDFAVEESYEQYFGPGTRLTVT.

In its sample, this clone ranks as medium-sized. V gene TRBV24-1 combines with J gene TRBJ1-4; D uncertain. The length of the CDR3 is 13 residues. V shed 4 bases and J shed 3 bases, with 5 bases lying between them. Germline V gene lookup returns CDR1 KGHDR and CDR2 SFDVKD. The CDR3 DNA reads TGTGCCACCAGTGAAGGTTCTAATGAAAAACTGTTTTTT. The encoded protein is CATSEGSNEKLFF.

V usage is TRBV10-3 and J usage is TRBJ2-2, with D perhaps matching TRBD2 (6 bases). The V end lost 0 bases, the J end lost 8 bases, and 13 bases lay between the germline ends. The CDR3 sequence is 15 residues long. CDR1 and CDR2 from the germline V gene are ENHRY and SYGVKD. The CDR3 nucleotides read TGTGCCATCAGTGAGTCGGCGCTACGGGAGGGGGAGCTGTTTTTT. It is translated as CAISESALREGELFF.